The present entry profiles one TCR beta chain with its context. Its antigen is unidentified. V was trimmed by 2 bases and J by 4 bases, leaving 11 bases between them. The CDR3 is made up of 14 amino acids. Germline CDR1 SGHAT, CDR2 FQNNGV. The data belong to a study of cytotoxic CD8 clonotypes in ibrutinib-treated CLL. Whole-study results and caveats: Relative to age-matched healthy donors, clonality at baseline was higher, and it tracked circulating CD8+ T-cell counts.

The protocol was immunoSEQ multiplex PCR, while the TCRdb copy is restricted to in-frame clones and leaves out a portion. The sample carries about 130,000 clones, approximately 81% recorded once. This TCR came from a human donor with chronic lymphocytic leukemia. The rearrangement uses TRBV11-2 and TRBJ1-1, with D tentatively TRBD1 (6 bases). The sequences come from PBMCs, collected after 12 months of ibrutinib treatment. CDR3 loop: CASSLSTGTTEAFF. The CDR3 DNA reads TGTGCCAGCAGCTTATCAACAGGGACCACTGAAGCTTTCTTT.